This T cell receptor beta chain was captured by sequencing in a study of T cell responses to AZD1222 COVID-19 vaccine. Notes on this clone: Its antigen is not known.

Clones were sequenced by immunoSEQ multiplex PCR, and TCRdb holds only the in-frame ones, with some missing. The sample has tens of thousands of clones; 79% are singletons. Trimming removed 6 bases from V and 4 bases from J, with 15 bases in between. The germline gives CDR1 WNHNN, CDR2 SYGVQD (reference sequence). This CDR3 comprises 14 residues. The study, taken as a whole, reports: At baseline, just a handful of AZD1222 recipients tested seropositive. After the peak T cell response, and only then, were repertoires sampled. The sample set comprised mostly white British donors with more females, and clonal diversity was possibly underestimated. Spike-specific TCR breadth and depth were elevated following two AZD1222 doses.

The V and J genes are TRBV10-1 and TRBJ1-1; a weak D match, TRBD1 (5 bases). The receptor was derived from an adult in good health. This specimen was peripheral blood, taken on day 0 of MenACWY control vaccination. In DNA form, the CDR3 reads TGCGCCAGCAGGGAATCTGGGGGAAGCACTGAAGCTTTCTTT. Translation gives CASRESGGSTEAFF.